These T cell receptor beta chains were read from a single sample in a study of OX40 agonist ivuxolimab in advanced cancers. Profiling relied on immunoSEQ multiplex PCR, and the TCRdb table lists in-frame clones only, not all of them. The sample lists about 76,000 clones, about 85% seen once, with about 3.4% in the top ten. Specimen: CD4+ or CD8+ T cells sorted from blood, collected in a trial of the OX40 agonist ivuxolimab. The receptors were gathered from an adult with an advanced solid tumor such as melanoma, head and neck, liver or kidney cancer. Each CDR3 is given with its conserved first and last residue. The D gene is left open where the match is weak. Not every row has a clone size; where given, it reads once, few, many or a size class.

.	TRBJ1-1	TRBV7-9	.	CASSFGQIFTEAFF	TGTGCCAGCAGCTTCGGACAGATTTTCACTGAAGCTTTCTTT
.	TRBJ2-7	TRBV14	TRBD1	CASSQTNYRGQDSYEQYF	TGTGCCAGCAGCCAAACGAACTATAGGGGACAGGACTCCTACGAGCAGTACTTC
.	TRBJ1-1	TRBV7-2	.	CASSTTGKNTEAFF	TGTGCCAGCAGCACCACAGGGAAGAACACTGAAGCTTTCTTT
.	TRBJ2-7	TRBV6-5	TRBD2	CASSYSGLAGIGEQYF	TGTGCCAGCAGTTACTCGGGACTAGCGGGAATAGGCGAGCAGTACTTC
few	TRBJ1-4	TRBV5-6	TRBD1	CASSLRQGAGEKLFF	TGTGCCAGCAGCTTGCGTCAGGGGGCGGGAGAAAAACTGTTTTTT
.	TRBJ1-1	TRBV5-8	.	CASSFGTVKLMNTEAFF	TGTGCCAGCAGCTTCGGGACGGTGAAGCTAATGAACACTGAAGCTTTCTTT
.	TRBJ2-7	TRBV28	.	CASSFGPGLPMREQYF	TGTGCCAGCAGTTTCGGCCCCGGACTCCCGATGAGGGAGCAGTACTTC
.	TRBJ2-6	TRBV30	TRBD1	CARGQGAAGANVLTF	TGTGCCCGCGGGCAGGGGGCGGCTGGGGCCAACGTCCTGACTTTC
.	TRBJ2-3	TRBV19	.	CASSKADTDTQYF	TGTGCCAGTAGTAAGGCTGACACAGATACGCAGTATTTT
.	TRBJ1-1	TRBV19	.	CASIRQAHGRTEAFF	TGTGCCAGTATCAGGCAGGCTCACGGAAGGACTGAAGCTTTCTTT
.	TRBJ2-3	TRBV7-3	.	CASSLGTDTQYF	TGTGCCAGCAGCTTAGGGACAGATACGCAGTATTTT
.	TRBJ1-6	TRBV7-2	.	CASSSRGVRNSPLHF	TGTGCCAGCAGCTCCCGGGGCGTTCGTAATTCACCCCTCCACTTT
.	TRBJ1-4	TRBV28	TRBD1	CASSSGTGTIGVNEKLFF	TGTGCCAGCAGTTCCGGGACAGGGACTATTGGGGTTAATGAAAAACTGTTTTTT
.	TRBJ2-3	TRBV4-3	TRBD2	CASSPSDAGAADTQYF	TGCGCCAGCAGCCCATCTGACGCGGGAGCGGCGGATACGCAGTATTTT
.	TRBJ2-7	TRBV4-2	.	CASSVPGARDEQYF	TGTGCCAGCAGCGTGCCGGGGGCTAGGGACGAGCAGTACTTC
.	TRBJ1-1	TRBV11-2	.	CASSESVLGPNTEAFF	TGTGCCAGCAGCGAATCTGTATTAGGACCAAACACTGAAGCTTTCTTT
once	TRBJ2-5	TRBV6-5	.	CASSGSTQETQYF	TGTGCCAGCAGCGGGAGTACGCAAGAGACCCAGTACTTC
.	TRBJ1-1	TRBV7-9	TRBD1	CASSYRGGSTEAFF	TGTGCCAGCAGCTACAGGGGGGGAAGCACTGAAGCTTTCTTT
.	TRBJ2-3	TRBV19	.	CASTRARGAGTDTQYF	TGTGCCAGTACCAGAGCACGGGGGGCGGGCACAGATACGCAGTATTTT
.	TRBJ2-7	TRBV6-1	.	CASSFGLYEQYF	TGTGCCAGCAGTTTTGGCCTCTACGAGCAGTACTTC
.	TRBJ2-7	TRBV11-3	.	CASSLGSVPSHEQYF	TGTGCCAGCAGCTTAGGCTCCGTTCCATCTCACGAGCAGTACTTC
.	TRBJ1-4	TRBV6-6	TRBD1	CASRDRGQEKLFF	TGTGCCAGCAGGGACAGGGGGCAAGAAAAACTGTTTTTT
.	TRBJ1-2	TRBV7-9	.	CASSPDNNYGYTF	TGTGCCAGCAGCCCAGACAATAACTATGGCTACACCTTC
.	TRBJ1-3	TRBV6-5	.	CASRPPGTNTIYF	TGTGCCAGCAGACCCCCTGGGACGAACACCATATATTTT
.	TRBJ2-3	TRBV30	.	CAWSVGVSTDTQYF	TGTGCCTGGAGTGTGGGGGTCTCCACAGATACGCAGTATTTT
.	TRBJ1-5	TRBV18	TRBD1	CASVDRDSQPQHF	TGTGCCAGCGTGGACAGGGATAGTCAGCCCCAGCATTTT
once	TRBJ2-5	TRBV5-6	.	CASSRTGQETQYF	TGTGCCAGCAGCCGCACAGGCCAAGAGACCCAGTACTTC
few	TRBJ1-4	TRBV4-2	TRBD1	CASSQEGGQRNEKLFF	TGTGCCAGCAGCCAAGAGGGGGGACAGCGTAATGAAAAACTGTTTTTT
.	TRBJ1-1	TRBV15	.	CATSRPTNTEAFF	TGTGCCACCAGCAGACCCACGAACACTGAAGCTTTCTTT
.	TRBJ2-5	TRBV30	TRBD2	CAWSLGGRETQYF	TGTGCCTGGAGTCTCGGCGGGAGGGAGACCCAGTACTTC
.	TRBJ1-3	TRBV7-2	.	CASSPFSGNTIYF	TGTGCCAGCTCGCCTTTCTCTGGAAACACCATATATTTT
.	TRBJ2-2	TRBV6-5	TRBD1	CASSIDRVIGELFF	TGTGCCAGCAGTATTGACAGGGTAATCGGGGAGCTGTTTTTT
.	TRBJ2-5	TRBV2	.	CASSSGQGGETQYF	TGTGCCAGTTCGAGTGGGCAGGGTGGGGAGACCCAGTACTTC
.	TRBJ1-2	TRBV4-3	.	CASSQEVLLRGPYLNYGYTF	TGCGCCAGCAGCCAAGAGGTGCTCTTAAGGGGCCCTTACCTTAACTATGGCTACACCTTC
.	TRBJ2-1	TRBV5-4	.	CASSLDPGVTWSYNEQFF	TGTGCCAGCAGCTTGGATCCGGGAGTAACGTGGTCCTACAATGAGCAGTTCTTC
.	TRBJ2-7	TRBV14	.	CASSQEFGGTHYF	TGTGCCAGCAGCCAAGAATTCGGCGGAACCCATTACTTC
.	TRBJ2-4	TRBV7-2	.	CASSLEPAGLGIQYF	TGTGCCAGCAGCTTAGAACCCGCGGGCTTGGGCATTCAGTACTTC
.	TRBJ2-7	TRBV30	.	CAWGWGDKQYF	TGTGCCTGGGGGTGGGGGGACAAGCAGTACTTC
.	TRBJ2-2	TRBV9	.	CASSLHRNTGELFF	TGTGCCAGCAGCCTACACAGGAACACCGGGGAGCTGTTTTTT
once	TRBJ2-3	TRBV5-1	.	CASSSQGTSTDTQYF	TGCGCCAGCAGCTCACAGGGTACTAGCACAGATACGCAGTATTTT
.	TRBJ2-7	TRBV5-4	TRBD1	CASSTGQGAYEQYF	TGTGCCAGCAGCACTGGACAGGGGGCCTACGAGCAGTACTTC
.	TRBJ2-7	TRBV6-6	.	CASSFPPQESSYEQYF	TGTGCCAGCAGTTTCCCCCCGCAGGAGTCGTCCTACGAGCAGTACTTC
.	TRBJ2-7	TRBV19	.	CASSTRLNDYEQYF	TGTGCCAGTAGTACACGACTAAACGACTACGAGCAGTACTTC
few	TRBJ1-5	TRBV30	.	CAWNGDITQPQHF	TGTGCCTGGAACGGGGACATAACCCAGCCCCAGCATTTT
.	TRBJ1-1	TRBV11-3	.	CASSLEVRANTEAFF	TGTGCCAGCAGCTTAGAGGTCAGGGCGAACACTGAAGCTTTCTTT
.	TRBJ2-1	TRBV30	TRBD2	CAWRASGVSYNEQFF	TGTGCCTGGCGGGCTAGCGGAGTCTCCTACAATGAGCAGTTCTTC
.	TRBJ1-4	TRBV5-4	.	CASSKDTNEKLFF	TGTGCCAGCAGCAAGGACACAAATGAAAAACTGTTTTTT
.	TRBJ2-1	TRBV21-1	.	CASSKDDRGWNEQFF	TGTGCCAGCAGCAAAGACGACAGGGGGTGGAATGAGCAGTTCTTC
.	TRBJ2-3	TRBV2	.	CASSEAGTSNLQGYTDTQYF	TGTGCCAGCAGTGAAGCGGGGACCTCAAACCTACAGGGATACACAGATACGCAGTATTTT
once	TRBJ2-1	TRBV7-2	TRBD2	CASSWTSGNEQFF	TGTGCCAGCAGCTGGACTAGCGGGAATGAGCAGTTCTTC
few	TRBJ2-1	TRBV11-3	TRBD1	CASSSAGQGGYHEQFF	TGTGCCAGCAGCTCCGCAGGACAGGGGGGGTACCATGAGCAGTTCTTC
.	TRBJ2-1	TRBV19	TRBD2	CASSIPGLAGGRRSYNEQFF	TGTGCCAGTAGTATACCCGGACTAGCGGGAGGCCGACGCTCCTACAATGAGCAGTTCTTC
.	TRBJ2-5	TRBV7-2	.	CASRRTNQETQYF	TGTGCCAGCAGAAGGACAAACCAAGAGACCCAGTACTTC
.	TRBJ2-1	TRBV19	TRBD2	CASRYLLAGTEEQFF	TGTGCCAGTCGATATCTACTAGCGGGGACCGAAGAGCAGTTCTTC